Shown below are 7 T cell receptor beta chains from a single sample sequenced in a study of T cells after posttransplantation cyclophosphamide. Clones were sequenced by immunoSEQ multiplex PCR, and TCRdb holds only the in-frame ones, with some missing. The sample gives 25,000 to 30,000 clones, approximately 90% of which show up once; approximately 3.5% is in the top ten. The sequencing sample was made of PBMCs. These receptors were collected from a man aged 45-60 years.

This sequence joins TRBV18 and TRBJ2-5; 12 bases agree with TRBD2. V lost 2 bases, J lost 2 bases, and 6 bases stayed unmatched. The CDR3 is 17 residues long. Germline CDR1 reads KGHSH; CDR2 reads LQKENI. CDR3 DNA: TGTGCCAGCTCACCAGGCCTGGGGACTAGCGGGCAAGAGACCCAGTACTTC. It specifies CASSPGLGTSGQETQYF.

The chain uses TRBV9 and TRBJ1-5, with 10 positions matching TRBD1. CDR1 is SGDLS, CDR2 YYNGEE, per germline. The CDR3 runs to 14 residues. Trimming removed 3 bases from V and 6 bases from J; junction bases left unmatched: 3. The CDR3 reads CASSATGGVQPQHF. The CDR3 bases are TGTGCCAGCAGCGCGACAGGGGGCGTTCAGCCCCAGCATTTT.

This sequence joins TRBV7-2 and TRBJ2-7; 8 positions agree with TRBD2. CDR1 SGHTA and CDR2 FQGNSA come from the germline V gene. The CDR3 length is 14 residues. V was pared by 2 bases and J by 6 bases, with 6 bases of the junction left unmatched. The CDR3 region is CASSLFGGAVEQYF. DNA of the CDR3: TGTGCCAGCAGCTTATTCGGGGGGGCGGTCGAGCAGTACTTC. The full variable domain, rest sourced from reference TRBV7-2 and TRBJ2-7, is GAGVSQSPSNKVTEKGKDVELRCDPISGHTALYWYRQSLGQGLEFLIYFQGNSAPDKSGLPSDRFSAERTGGSVSTLTIQRTQQEDSAVYLCASSLFGGAVEQYFGPGTRLTVT.

CDR3 residues: CASSQTGGGDTQYF. CDR3 coding DNA: TGTGCCAGCAGCCAAACGGGAGGAGGGGATACGCAGTATTTT. The V and J genes are TRBV7-3 and TRBJ2-3; 7 bases agree with TRBD2. Looked up from germline, CDR1 is SGHTA and CDR2 is FQGTGA. The CDR3 has 14 residues. The ends lost 5 bases at V and 6 bases at J; junction bases unmatched: 8.

The gene calls are TRBV29-1 and TRBJ2-7, with D possibly TRBD2 on 6 matching bases. This CDR3 has 13 amino acids. V was cut by 2 bases and J by 5 bases, with 13 bases left in between. Germline CDR1 and CDR2: SQVTM and ANQGSEA. The CDR3 loop reads CSVEWGLSNEQYF. The DNA of the CDR3 is TGCAGCGTTGAATGGGGACTTTCTAACGAGCAGTACTTC.

The V gene is TRBV28, the J gene TRBJ2-6, with a tentative D call TRBD2 (7 bases). The CDR3 sequence is 15 residues long. CDR1 is MDHEN, CDR2 SYDVKM, per germline. V lost 2 bases and J 4 bases, leaving 9 bases between the germline ends. The CDR3 DNA follows: TGTGCCAGCAGTTTAGGGGGGGCCGGGGCCAACGTCCTGACTTTC. It specifies CASSLGGAGANVLTF.

The chain is built from TRBV19 and TRBJ2-6; D is ambiguous. This CDR3 contains 12 residues. The germline CDR1 and CDR2 sequences are LNHDA and SQIVND (reference sequence). With 8 bases removed from V and 2 bases from J, the gap between germline ends came to 4 bases. The CDR3, as DNA: TGTGCCAGTTCAACTGGGGCCAACGTCCTGACTTTC. It encodes CASSTGANVLTF.